Listed here is a single T cell receptor beta chain. The antigen is unknown. This specimen belongs to a study of OX40 agonist ivuxolimab in advanced cancers. Study-wide background: Dose-escalation cases comprised hepatocellular carcinoma, melanoma, renal cell or head and neck cancer.

Libraries were prepared by immunoSEQ multiplex PCR; TCRdb keeps only in-frame clonotypes and omits some of them. The sample includes some 67,000 clones, around 84% of them seen just once. General study points: CD4+ T cells averaged fewer expanded clones than CD8+ T cells.

Germline loops: CDR1 SGHNT, CDR2 YYREEE (reference sequence). V lost 2 bases and J lost 2, with 10 bases in between. The CDR3 spans 14 residues. This TCR derives from an adult with an advanced solid tumor such as melanoma, head and neck, liver or kidney cancer. The sample consisted of CD4+ or CD8+ T cells sorted from blood, taken in a trial of the OX40 agonist ivuxolimab. This chain joins TRBV5-4 and TRBJ1-2; no reliable D call. CDR3 loop: CASSLGTRNYGYTF. CDR3 bases: TGTGCCAGCAGCTTAGGAACGAGGAACTATGGCTACACCTTC.